These 30 T cell receptor beta chains were all obtained from the same sample, sequenced in a study of cytomegalovirus exposure and HLA in healthy donors. PCR amplification relied on 60 Vbeta primers (plus 13 Jbeta primers). TCRdb keeps only in-frame clones here, not all; method: immunoSEQ multiplex PCR. The sample contains roughly 240,000 clones, 82% of which appear only once. The specimen was PBMCs. Source of these receptors: a woman aged 35 to 49 in good health and CMV-seropositive.

V is TRBV5-1 and J is TRBJ2-3; 11 bases align to TRBD2. The CDR3 is 16 residues long. The germline gives CDR1 SGHRS, CDR2 YFSETQ. The V segment lost 3 bases and the J segment 2 bases; nucleotides outside the gene matches: 5. CDR3 DNA: TGCGCCAGCAGCTCAGGGACTAGCGGATACACAGATACGCAGTATTTT. This encodes CASSSGTSGYTDTQYF.

This sequence joins TRBV10-3 and TRBJ1-3, with D perhaps matching TRBD1 (6 bases). In germline, CDR1 is ENHRY, CDR2 SYGVKD. The ends were cut back, 4 bases at V and 7 bases at J, with 17 bases in the middle. The CDR3 contains 15 residues. The DNA for the CDR3 is TGTGCCATCAGTGCGTCGGGGGCCACGAGGAACACCATATATTTT. This encodes CAISASGATRNTIYF.

The sample holds a few counts of this clone. The genes are TRBV27 and TRBJ1-1; 7 nucleotides match TRBD1. The CDR3 length is 18 residues. After removal of 5 bases from V and 0 bases from J, the junction contained 15 bases not matched to a gene. Germline CDR1 and CDR2: MNHEY and SMNVEV (reference sequence). The CDR3 DNA is TGTGCCAGCAGTGGGCAACAGGGGACTTATACTTTGAACACTGAAGCTTTCTTT. Translating it yields CASSGQQGTYTLNTEAFF.

The chain links TRBV30 to TRBJ1-1; D not certain. CDR1 is GTSNPN and CDR2 is SVGIG in the germline V gene (reference sequence). The CDR3 consists of 15 residues. V lost 1 base, J lost 1 base, and 13 bases lay in between. The CDR3 nucleotides are TGTGCCTGGAGTGGAGTGGCGGTCTCGAACACTGAAGCTTTCTTT. Protein product: CAWSGVAVSNTEAFF.

The V gene is TRBV29-1, the J gene TRBJ2-3; 8 nucleotides agree with TRBD1. V trimming: 6 bases; J trimming: 1 base; junction bases outside the gene matches: 9. CDR1 SQVTM and CDR2 ANQGSEA come from the germline V gene. The CDR3 is 15 residues long. The CDR3 coding sequence is TGCAGCGTAGTTACACCGGGACAGGGCACAGATACGCAGTATTTT. This sequence encodes CSVVTPGQGTDTQYF.

This chain connects TRBV4-1 to TRBJ1-2; 9 bases align to TRBD1. Germline V gene sequence: CDR1 MGHRA, CDR2 YSYEKL. Trimming removed 5 bases from V and 2 bases from J; junction bases left unmatched: 9. The CDR3 spans 16 residues. This chain's CDR3 is CASSFPGQGANYGYTF. The CDR3 DNA reads as TGCGCCAGCAGCTTCCCGGGACAGGGCGCCAACTATGGCTACACCTTC.

This clone was seen more than once but under ten times. The gene calls are TRBV7-2 and TRBJ2-3, with 8 bases aligning to TRBD1. The germline V gene has CDR1 SGHTA and CDR2 FQGNSA. The V and J ends lost 6 bases and 1 base, in that order; junction bases with no gene match: 15. The CDR3 extends over 18 amino acids. The CDR3 nucleotides are TGTGCCAGCAGTACACAGGCAGGGGGCCTCGGCGGCACAGATACGCAGTATTTT. This encodes CASSTQAGGLGGTDTQYF.

This CDR3 reads CASSAGHWLRGTEAFF. The CDR3 DNA sequence: TGTGCCAGCAGTGCGGGCCATTGGCTCCGGGGTACTGAAGCTTTCTTT. V usage is TRBV6-1 and J usage is TRBJ1-1; D is uncertain. Trimming took off 4 bases at V and 5 bases at J, with 20 bases between the two ends. Looked up from germline, CDR1 is MNHNS and CDR2 is SASEGT. CDR3 size: 16 residues.

The chain combines TRBV4-2 with TRBJ2-7; the match to TRBD2 covers 7 bases. With V trimmed by 4 bases and J by 1 base, 13 bases remained unmatched. CDR3 length equals 17 residues. Germline lookup yields CDR1 LGHNA and CDR2 YNFKEQ. Written as DNA, the CDR3 is TGTGCCAGCAGCCGCTCGGCAGGGAGGGCAGCATCCTACGAGCAGTACTTC. Protein sequence: CASSRSAGRAASYEQYF.

The V gene is TRBV9, the J gene TRBJ1-3; D unclear. Germline CDR1 SGDLS, CDR2 YYNGEE. The V end lost 0 bases, the J end lost 2 bases, and 9 bases lay between the germline ends. The CDR3 consists of 15 residues. For the CDR3, the DNA is TGTGCCAGCAGCGTAGACCGAGCTACTGGAAACACCATATATTTT. It translates to CASSVDRATGNTIYF. The entire variable domain, with the rest obtained from reference TRBV9 and TRBJ1-3, is as follows: DSGVTQTPKHLITATGQRVTLRCSPRSGDLSVYWYQQSLDQGLQFLIQYYNGEERAKGNILERFSAQQFPDLHSELNLSSLELGDSALYFCASSVDRATGNTIYFGEGSWLTVV.

The chain carries TRBV5-1 and TRBJ2-1, with TRBD2 matching 10 bases. Germline V gene sequence: CDR1 SGHRS, CDR2 YFSETQ. The CDR3 runs 15 residues. V was clipped by 0 bases and J by 7 bases; unmatched bases: 4. The CDR3, as DNA: TGCGCCAGCAGCTTGGTAGCGGGAGGCCAAAATGAGCAGTTCTTC. This sequence encodes CASSLVAGGQNEQFF.

The CDR3 coding sequence is TGTGCCAGCTCACCTCAATACAGCTTAGCCAAAAACATTCAGTACTTC. Encoded protein: CASSPQYSLAKNIQYF. This chain connects TRBV18 to TRBJ2-4; D gene ambiguous. The CDR3 extends over 16 amino acids. Trimming left V 3 bases short and J 0 bases short, with 12 bases between. Germline V gene lookup returns CDR1 KGHSH and CDR2 LQKENI.

This rearrangement joins TRBV5-4 to TRBJ1-2; 8 bases line up with TRBD1. The germline gives CDR1 SGHNT, CDR2 YYREEE (reference sequence). The J segment lost 4 bases and the V segment lost 2 bases, leaving 4 bases of the junction unmatched. The CDR3 extends over 14 amino acids. CDR3 sequence (DNA): TGTGCCAGCAGCTTCCGCGGACAGGGCTATGGCTACACCTTC. This gives the protein CASSFRGQGYGYTF.

The chain recombines TRBV7-9 with TRBJ1-5; D is ambiguous. CDR1 is SEHNR, CDR2 FQNEAQ, per germline (reference sequence). V lost 1 base and J lost 1, with 14 bases in between. The CDR3 runs to 17 residues. CDR3 in amino acids: CASSLVSGVGSNQPQHF. CDR3 sequence (DNA): TGTGCCAGCAGCTTAGTTAGCGGGGTTGGAAGCAATCAGCCCCAGCATTTT.

In its sample, this clone was seen once. The chain recombines TRBV7-2 with TRBJ1-1; TRBD1 matches at 7 bases. J gave up 1 base and V 4 bases, and 3 bases lay outside the gene matches. The V gene's germline CDR1 is SGHTA and CDR2 FQGNSA. The CDR3 totals 14 residues. CDR3 bases: TGTGCCAGCAGCTGGGACAGCCGGAACACTGAAGCTTTCTTT. Its translation is CASSWDSRNTEAFF.

This chain joins TRBV13 and TRBJ1-1, with D possibly matching TRBD1 (5 bases). Trimming left V 0 bases short and J 0 bases short, with 23 bases between. The CDR3 totals 20 residues. CDR1 is PRHDT and CDR2 is FYEKMQ in the germline V gene (reference sequence). The CDR3 DNA reads TGTGCCAGCAGCTTAGGCCCCGCGTTCCCCGACAGCCGAATGAACACTGAAGCTTTCTTT. Translating it yields CASSLGPAFPDSRMNTEAFF.

The V and J genes are TRBV6-5 and TRBJ1-1; the D gene is possibly TRBD1 (5 bases). CDR3 length: 13 amino acids. The germline V and J ends were trimmed by 3 bases and 3 bases, with 8 bases remaining between them. The germline CDR1 and CDR2 sequences are MNHEY and SVGAGI. CDR3: CASSYRGHTEAFF. DNA for the CDR3: TGTGCCAGCAGTTATAGGGGCCACACTGAAGCTTTCTTT.

The chain links TRBV11-3 to TRBJ2-7; 7 bases map to TRBD1. From germline, CDR1 is SGHNT and CDR2 YENEEA. CDR3 length equals 14 residues. The J segment lost 6 bases and the V segment lost 4 bases, leaving 9 bases of the junction unmatched. The CDR3 spells CASSSPTGTREQYF. The CDR3 DNA reads TGTGCCAGCAGCTCCCCGACAGGGACCCGCGAGCAGTACTTC.

This clone was picked up a small number of times. The rearrangement links TRBV7-2 to TRBJ1-1; D call uncertain. Germline V lookup: CDR1 SGHTA, CDR2 FQGNSA. V was clipped by 2 bases and J by 4 bases, with 8 bases between them. The CDR3 runs to 13 residues. The CDR3 region is CASSLYGITEAFF. The CDR3 DNA sequence: TGTGCCAGCAGCTTATACGGGATCACTGAAGCTTTCTTT.

This rearrangement joins TRBV7-2 to TRBJ2-7, with 11 bases lining up with TRBD2. Germline assignment: CDR1 SGHTA and CDR2 FQGNSA. Unmatched junction bases numbered 9, after V lost 5 bases and J lost 6 bases. This CDR3 comprises 15 residues. This CDR3 is CASSPGSSGRSEQYF. The CDR3 DNA follows: TGTGCCAGCAGCCCGGGATCTAGCGGGAGGAGCGAGCAGTACTTC.

This chain links TRBV9 with TRBJ1-1; D may be TRBD1 (6 bases). CDR1 is SGDLS and CDR2 is YYNGEE in the germline V gene. This CDR3 region has 15 residues. Trimming pared 2 bases from V and 0 bases from J, leaving 11 bases between. CDR3 in DNA: TGTGCCAGCAGCGTCCTACGACAGGTGAACACTGAAGCTTTCTTT. Translation: CASSVLRQVNTEAFF. Combining the CDR3 with reference TRBV9 and TRBJ1-1 gives the whole variable domain DSGVTQTPKHLITATGQRVTLRCSPRSGDLSVYWYQQSLDQGLQFLIQYYNGEERAKGNILERFSAQQFPDLHSELNLSSLELGDSALYFCASSVLRQVNTEAFFGQGTRLTVV.

This clone has more than one count but fewer than ten. The chain has TRBV9 and TRBJ2-2; 9 bases are a match to TRBD1. J was trimmed by 3 bases and V by 0 bases; bases with no gene match: 0. This CDR3 comprises 15 residues. Germline V gene data show CDR1 as SGDLS and CDR2 as YYNGEE. Here the CDR3 DNA reads TGTGCCAGCAGCGTAGGGACAGGGGACACCGGGGAGCTGTTTTTT. It encodes CASSVGTGDTGELFF. Combining the CDR3 with reference TRBV9 and TRBJ2-2 gives the whole variable domain DSGVTQTPKHLITATGQRVTLRCSPRSGDLSVYWYQQSLDQGLQFLIQYYNGEERAKGNILERFSAQQFPDLHSELNLSSLELGDSALYFCASSVGTGDTGELFFGEGSRLTVL.

This chain links TRBV6-5 with TRBJ2-7; 12 bases align to TRBD2. CDR3 length: 16 residues. Per germline, CDR1 MNHEY and CDR2 SVGAGI. The V segment lost 3 bases and the J segment 2 bases; nucleotides outside the gene matches: 5. The CDR3 DNA reads TGTGCCAGCAGTTATCGGACTAGCGGGGTTGCCTACGAGCAGTACTTC. This translates into CASSYRTSGVAYEQYF.

This clone occurred a few times. V is TRBV13 and J is TRBJ2-7, with 9 bases matching TRBD2. The ends lost 5 bases at V and 4 bases at J; junction bases unmatched: 9. The CDR3 is made up of 15 amino acids. The germline V gene has CDR1 PRHDT and CDR2 FYEKMQ (reference sequence). The CDR3 sequence: CASSRGGRAEYEQYF. In DNA form, the CDR3 reads TGTGCCAGCAGCAGGGGCGGGAGGGCGGAGTACGAGCAGTACTTC.

V gene TRBV7-6 combines with J gene TRBJ2-7; no clear D. Trimming took 1 base from V and 5 from J, leaving 9 bases between them. Germline CDR1 SGHVS, CDR2 FNYEAQ. There are 13 residues in the CDR3. CDR3: CASSLGAGNEQYF. The CDR3 nucleotides read TGTGCCAGCAGCTTAGGGGCAGGAAACGAGCAGTACTTC.

This clone was counted between two and nine times. The chain has TRBV30 and TRBJ1-5; possible D gene TRBD1, 6 bases. The CDR3 sequence is 12 residues long. V dropped 3 bases and J dropped 6 bases, with 9 bases sitting between them. The germline V gene has CDR1 GTSNPN and CDR2 SVGIG (reference sequence). The CDR3 DNA is TGTGCCTGGAGAAAAGGGGGTCAGCCCCAGCATTTT. Translation gives CAWRKGGQPQHF.

The chain combines TRBV2 with TRBJ1-4; D unresolved. The CDR3 covers 15 residues. V gave up 3 bases and J gave up 0 bases, with 8 bases separating them. From germline, CDR1 is SNHLY and CDR2 FYNNEI. CDR3 coding DNA: TGTGCCAGCAGTGATAGGACTCCAACTAATGAAAAACTGTTTTTT. Its translation is CASSDRTPTNEKLFF.

The chain combines TRBV10-1 with TRBJ2-3; 14 bases map to TRBD2. This CDR3 has 17 residues. Germline V gene sequence: CDR1 WNHNN, CDR2 SYGVQD (reference sequence). Losses at the gene ends were 6 bases for V and 0 bases for J; bases not matched to a gene: 5. CDR3 in DNA: TGCGCCAGCAGCCGGACTAGCGGGGGGTTTAGCACAGATACGCAGTATTTT. Its protein is CASSRTSGGFSTDTQYF.

CDR3 coding DNA: TGTGCCAGCAGCCAACAGCCCTGGAACACTGAAGCTTTCTTT. Translated: CASSQQPWNTEAFF. The rearrangement links TRBV7-2 to TRBJ1-1; D remains ambiguous. This CDR3 is 14 amino acids long. V was clipped by 5 bases and J by 1 base, with 11 bases between them. Looked up from germline, CDR1 is SGHTA and CDR2 is FQGNSA.

This sequence joins TRBV7-2 and TRBJ1-1; D is perhaps TRBD1 (5 bases). Germline values: CDR1 SGHTA, CDR2 FQGNSA. The length of the CDR3 is 15 residues. V was clipped by 1 base and J by 3 bases, with 12 bases between them. For the CDR3, the DNA is TGTGCCAGCAGCTTAGGAGCCCAGGGATACACTGAAGCTTTCTTT. This gives the protein CASSLGAQGYTEAFF.